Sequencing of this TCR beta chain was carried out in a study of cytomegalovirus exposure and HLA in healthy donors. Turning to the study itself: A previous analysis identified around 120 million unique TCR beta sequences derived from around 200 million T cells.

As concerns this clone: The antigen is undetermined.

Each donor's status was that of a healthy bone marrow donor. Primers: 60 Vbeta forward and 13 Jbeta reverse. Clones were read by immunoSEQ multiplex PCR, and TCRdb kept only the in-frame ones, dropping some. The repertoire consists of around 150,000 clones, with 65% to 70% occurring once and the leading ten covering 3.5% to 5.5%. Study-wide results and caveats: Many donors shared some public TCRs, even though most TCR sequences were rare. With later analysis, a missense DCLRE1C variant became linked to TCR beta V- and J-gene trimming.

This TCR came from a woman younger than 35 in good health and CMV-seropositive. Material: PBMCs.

The CDR3 bases are TGTGCCATCAGTGAGGGGGACAGGCGACGGACTGAAGCTTTCTTT. This encodes CAISEGDRRRTEAFF. The rearrangement links TRBV10-3 to TRBJ1-1; 8 positions match TRBD1. Germline CDR1 and CDR2: ENHRY and SYGVKD. The CDR3 totals 15 residues. V lost 2 bases, J lost 5 bases, and 7 bases stayed unmatched.